Shown below are 8 T cell receptor beta chains from a single sample sequenced in a study of OX40 agonist ivuxolimab in advanced cancers. The protocol was immunoSEQ multiplex PCR, while the TCRdb copy is restricted to in-frame clones and leaves out a portion. The sample shows about 99,000 clones, more than 95% of them seen only once. The sample here was CD4+ or CD8+ T cells sorted from blood, taken in a trial of the OX40 agonist ivuxolimab. These receptors were taken from an adult with an advanced solid tumor such as melanoma, head and neck, liver or kidney cancer.

The chain is built from TRBV19 and TRBJ2-7, with TRBD1 identical over 12 bases. This CDR3 is built from 15 residues. Germline assignment: CDR1 LNHDA and CDR2 SQIVND (reference sequence). V lost 4 bases and J lost 4; bases outside the gene matches: 5. Here the CDR3 DNA reads TGTGCCAGTAGTACGGGACAGGGGGCAAGGTACGAGCAGTACTTC. Its protein product is CASSTGQGARYEQYF. The full variable domain, with the rest looked up from reference TRBV19 and TRBJ2-7, is DGGITQSPKYLFRKEGQNVTLSCEQNLNHDAMYWYRQDPGQGLRLIYYSQIVNDFQKGDIAEGYSVSREKKESFPLTVTSAQKNPTAFYLCASSTGQGARYEQYFGPGTRLTVT.

This clone was recorded once. J is TRBJ2-7 and V is TRBV7-9; maybe TRBD1 (5 bases). The germline V gene encodes CDR1 SEHNR and CDR2 FQNEAQ (reference sequence). Trimming cost V 1 base and J 5 bases, with 9 bases left between them. The CDR3 loop spans 13 amino acids. CDR3 coding DNA: TGTGCCAGCAGCTTAGGGCAGGGCCACGAGCAGTACTTC. Translating it yields CASSLGQGHEQYF.

This chain joins TRBV4-1 and TRBJ1-4; maybe TRBD1 (6 bases). Between the trimmed V and J ends, which lost 1 base and 3 bases, there was a span of 12 bases. The CDR3 consists of 16 residues. Germline V lookup: CDR1 MGHRA, CDR2 YSYEKL. The CDR3 loop is CASSQAAGGANEKLFF. In DNA form, the CDR3 reads TGCGCCAGCAGCCAAGCGGCCGGGGGCGCTAATGAAAAACTGTTTTTT.

The chain carries TRBV11-1 and TRBJ2-7, with TRBD2 as a possible D gene (5 bases). The CDR3 has 13 residues. Deletions cut 3 bases from V and 3 bases from J, with 9 bases between. Germline V gene lookup returns CDR1 SGHAT and CDR2 FQDESV (reference sequence). This chain's CDR3 is CASSFEGGYEQYF. As DNA, the CDR3 is TGTGCCAGCAGCTTCGAAGGAGGCTACGAGCAGTACTTC.

CDR3: CASSPGRGTDTQYF. In DNA form, the CDR3 reads TGTGCCAGCAGCCCGGGGAGGGGTACGGATACGCAGTATTTT. V is TRBV13 and J is TRBJ2-3, with TRBD2 matching over 7 bases. Germline assignment: CDR1 PRHDT and CDR2 FYEKMQ (reference sequence). The CDR3 totals 14 residues. J was trimmed by 6 bases and V by 5 bases; bases with no gene match: 8.

The chain couples TRBV10-1 to TRBJ2-2; TRBD2 is a possible D gene (7 bases). Trimming left V 8 bases short and J 7 bases short, with 17 bases between. CDR1 is WNHNN, CDR2 SYGVQD, per germline (reference sequence). The CDR3 sequence is 14 residues long. The CDR3 DNA reads as TGCGCCAGCCTAAGGGGGGGGGCGATCGGGGAGCTGTTTTTT. The encoded protein is CASLRGGAIGELFF.

The V gene is TRBV7-6, the J gene TRBJ1-2; D remains unclear. This CDR3 comprises 17 residues. With 1 base removed from V and 3 bases from J, the gap between germline ends came to 18 bases. Germline V gives CDR1 SGHVS, CDR2 FNYEAQ. In DNA form, the CDR3 reads TGTGCCAGCAGCTTAGGGGTCAACCCCCTCGAAGACTATGGCTACACCTTC. It specifies CASSLGVNPLEDYGYTF.

The gene calls are TRBV5-8 and TRBJ1-5; D gene uncertain. Germline-derived CDR1 and CDR2 are SGHTS and YDEGEE. V was trimmed by 0 bases and J by 0 bases, leaving 4 bases between them. CDR3 length: 14 amino acids. CDR3 sequence: CASSLVLSNQPQHF. The CDR3 region has the DNA TGTGCCAGCAGCTTGGTTCTTAGCAATCAGCCCCAGCATTTT.